The sequence of this T cell receptor (beta chain) was determined in a study of blood T cell repertoires in COVID-19. Study summary: The United States, Italy and Spain were the sources of the acute and convalescent COVID-19 samples.

Sequencing was performed with immunoSEQ multiplex PCR; in TCRdb, only in-frame clones are kept and a portion is missing. In the table there are roughly 250,000 clones, about nine tenths of which are singletons. V lost 8 bases to trimming and J lost 1 base, with 11 bases between them. CDR1 MNHEY and CDR2 SVGAGI come from the germline V gene. The CDR3 length is 13 residues. Recruits, aged about 18 to 95 years, lived in 24 US areas. Participants' own reports of clinical history determined their cohort assignment. Sequencing used PBMCs or T cells enriched from blood (not recorded which). The source of this sequence is a woman between 35 and 50 years old with acute COVID-19. The chain combines TRBV6-5 with TRBJ1-1; D remains ambiguous. CDR3 in amino acids: CASGKEGNTEAFF. For the CDR3, the DNA is TGTGCCAGCGGTAAGGAGGGGAACACTGAAGCTTTCTTT.